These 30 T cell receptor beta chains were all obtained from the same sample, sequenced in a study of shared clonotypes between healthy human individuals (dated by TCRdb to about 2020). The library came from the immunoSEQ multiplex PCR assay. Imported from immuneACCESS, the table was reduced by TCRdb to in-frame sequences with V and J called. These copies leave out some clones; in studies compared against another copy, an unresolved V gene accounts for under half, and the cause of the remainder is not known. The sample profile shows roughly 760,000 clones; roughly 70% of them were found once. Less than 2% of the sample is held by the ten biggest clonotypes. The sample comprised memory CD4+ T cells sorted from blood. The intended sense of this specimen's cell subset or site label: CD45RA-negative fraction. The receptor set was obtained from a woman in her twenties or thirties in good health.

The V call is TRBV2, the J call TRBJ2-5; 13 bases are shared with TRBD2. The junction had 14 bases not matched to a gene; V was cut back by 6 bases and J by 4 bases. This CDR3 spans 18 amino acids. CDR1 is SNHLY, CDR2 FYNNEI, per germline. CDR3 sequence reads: CASSRNGLAGVEAETQYF. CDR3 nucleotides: TGTGCCAGCAGCCGAAATGGACTAGCGGGAGTTGAGGCAGAGACCCAGTACTTC.

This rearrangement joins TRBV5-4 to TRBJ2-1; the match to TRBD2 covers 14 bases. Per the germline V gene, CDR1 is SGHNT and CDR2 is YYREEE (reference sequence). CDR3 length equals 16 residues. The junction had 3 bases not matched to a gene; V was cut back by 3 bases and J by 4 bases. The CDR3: CASSSGTSGRYNEQFF. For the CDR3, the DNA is TGTGCCAGCAGCTCCGGGACTAGCGGGAGATACAATGAGCAGTTCTTC.

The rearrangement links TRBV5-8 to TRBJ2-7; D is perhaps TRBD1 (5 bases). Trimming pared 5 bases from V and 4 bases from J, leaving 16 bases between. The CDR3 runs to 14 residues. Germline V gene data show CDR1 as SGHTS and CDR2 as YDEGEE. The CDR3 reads CASRGPGRGYEQYF. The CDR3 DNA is TGTGCCAGCAGGGGTCCCGGAAGGGGATACGAGCAGTACTTC.

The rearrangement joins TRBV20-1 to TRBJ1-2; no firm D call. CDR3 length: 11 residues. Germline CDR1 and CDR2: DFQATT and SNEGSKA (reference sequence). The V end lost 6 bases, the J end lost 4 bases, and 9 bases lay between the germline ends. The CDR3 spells CSATESYGYTF. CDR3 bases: TGCAGTGCCACGGAGAGCTATGGCTACACCTTC.

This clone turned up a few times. CDR3 amino acids: CASNQGEVYGYTF. As DNA, the CDR3 is TGTGCCAGCAACCAGGGAGAGGTCTATGGCTACACCTTC. V and J are TRBV7-9 and TRBJ1-2; tentative D call: TRBD1 (5 bases). The V gene lost 7 bases and the J gene lost 4 bases, with 13 bases spanning the gap. Germline V gene sequence: CDR1 SEHNR, CDR2 FQNEAQ (reference sequence). The CDR3 sequence is 13 residues long.

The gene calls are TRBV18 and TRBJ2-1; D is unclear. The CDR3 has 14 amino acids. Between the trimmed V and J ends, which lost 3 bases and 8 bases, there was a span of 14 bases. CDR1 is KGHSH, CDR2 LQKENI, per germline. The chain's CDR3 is CASSPRFLVDEQFF. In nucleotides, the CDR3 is TGTGCCAGCTCACCGCGATTCCTGGTCGATGAGCAGTTCTTC.

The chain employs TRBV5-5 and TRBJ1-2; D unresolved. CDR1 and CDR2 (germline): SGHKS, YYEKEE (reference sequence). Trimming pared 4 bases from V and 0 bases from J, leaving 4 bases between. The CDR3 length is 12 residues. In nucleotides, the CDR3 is TGTGCCAGCAGCCTAGCTAACTATGGCTACACCTTC. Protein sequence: CASSLANYGYTF. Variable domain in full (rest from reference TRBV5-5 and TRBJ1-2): DAGVTQSPTHLIKTRGQQVTLRCSPISGHKSVSWYQQVLGQGPQFIFQYYEKEERGRGNFPDRFSARQFPNYSSELNVNALLLGDSALYLCASSLANYGYTFGSGTRLTVV.

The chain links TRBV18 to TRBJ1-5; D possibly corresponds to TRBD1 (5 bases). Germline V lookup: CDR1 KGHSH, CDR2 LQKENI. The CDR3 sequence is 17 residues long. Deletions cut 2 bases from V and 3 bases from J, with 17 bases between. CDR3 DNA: TGTGCCAGCTCACCAGAACGGGGCACAGGACCCAATCAGCCCCAGCATTTT. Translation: CASSPERGTGPNQPQHF. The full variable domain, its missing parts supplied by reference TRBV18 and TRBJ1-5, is NAGVMQNPRHLVRRRGQEARLRCSPMKGHSHVYWYRQLPEEGLKFMVYLQKENIIDESGMPKERFSAEFPKEGPSILRIQQVVRGDSAAYFCASSPERGTGPNQPQHFGDGTRLSIL.

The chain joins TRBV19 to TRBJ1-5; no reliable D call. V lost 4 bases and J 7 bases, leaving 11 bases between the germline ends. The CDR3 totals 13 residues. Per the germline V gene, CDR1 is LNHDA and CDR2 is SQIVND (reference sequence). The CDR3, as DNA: TGTGCCAGTAGTAGCGACGGAATACAGCCCCAGCATTTT. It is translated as CASSSDGIQPQHF.

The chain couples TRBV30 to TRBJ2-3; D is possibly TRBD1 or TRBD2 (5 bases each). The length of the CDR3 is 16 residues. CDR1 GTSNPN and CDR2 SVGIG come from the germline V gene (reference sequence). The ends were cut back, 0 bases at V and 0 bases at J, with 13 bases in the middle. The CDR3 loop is CAWSVMGELSTDTQYF. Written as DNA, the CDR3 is TGTGCCTGGAGTGTAATGGGGGAGCTTAGCACAGATACGCAGTATTTT.

The CDR3 spells CASSPPVGGGAKNIQYF. In DNA, the CDR3 is TGTGCCAGCTCACCACCAGTCGGGGGAGGTGCCAAAAACATTCAGTACTTC. The rearrangement links TRBV18 to TRBJ2-4, with a tentative D call TRBD2 (6 bases). This CDR3 spans 17 amino acids. The V gene's germline CDR1 is KGHSH and CDR2 LQKENI. V lost 0 bases and J 1 base, leaving 13 bases between the germline ends.

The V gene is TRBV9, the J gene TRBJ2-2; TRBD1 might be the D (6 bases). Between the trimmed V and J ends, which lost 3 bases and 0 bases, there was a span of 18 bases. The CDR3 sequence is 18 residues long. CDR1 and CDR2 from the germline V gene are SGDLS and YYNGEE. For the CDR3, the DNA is TGTGCCAGCAGCGACCCGAAGGGGGTCACCGCGAACACCGGGGAGCTGTTTTTT. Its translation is CASSDPKGVTANTGELFF. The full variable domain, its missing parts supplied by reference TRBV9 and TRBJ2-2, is DSGVTQTPKHLITATGQRVTLRCSPRSGDLSVYWYQQSLDQGLQFLIQYYNGEERAKGNILERFSAQQFPDLHSELNLSSLELGDSALYFCASSDPKGVTANTGELFFGEGSRLTVL.

The CDR3 DNA sequence: TGTGCCAGCAGATCTAGCAAGCGGAGCAATGAGCAGTTCTTC. Its protein is CASRSSKRSNEQFF. The genes are TRBV28 and TRBJ2-1; D possibly corresponds to TRBD2 (5 bases). V shed 6 bases and J shed 6 bases, with 15 bases lying between them. The germline V gene has CDR1 MDHEN and CDR2 SYDVKM. The CDR3 totals 14 residues.

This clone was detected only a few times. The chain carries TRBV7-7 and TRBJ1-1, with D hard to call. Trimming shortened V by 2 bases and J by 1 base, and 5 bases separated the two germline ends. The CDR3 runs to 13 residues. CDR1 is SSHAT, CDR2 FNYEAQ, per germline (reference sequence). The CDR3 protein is CASSLQWNTEAFF. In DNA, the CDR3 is TGTGCCAGCAGCTTACAATGGAACACTGAAGCTTTCTTT. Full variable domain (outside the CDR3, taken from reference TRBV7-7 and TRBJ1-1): GAGVSQSPRYKVTKRGQDVTLRCDPISSHATLYWYQQALGQGPEFLTYFNYEAQPDKSGLPSDRFSAERPEGSISTLTIQRTEQRDSAMYRCASSLQWNTEAFFGQGTRLTVV.

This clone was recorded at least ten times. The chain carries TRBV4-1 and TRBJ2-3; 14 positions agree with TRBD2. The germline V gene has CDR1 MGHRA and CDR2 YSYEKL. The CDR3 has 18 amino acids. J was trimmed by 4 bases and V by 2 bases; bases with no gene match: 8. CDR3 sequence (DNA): TGCGCCAGCAGCCAATCTAGACTAGCGGGAGGGTCACCAGATACGCAGTATTTT. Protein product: CASSQSRLAGGSPDTQYF.

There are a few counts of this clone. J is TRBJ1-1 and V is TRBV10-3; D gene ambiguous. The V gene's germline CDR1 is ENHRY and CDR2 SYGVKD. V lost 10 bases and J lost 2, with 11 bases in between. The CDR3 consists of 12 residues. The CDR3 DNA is TGTGCCAGCAAAAGCGTTAACACTGAAGCTTTCTTT. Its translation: CASKSVNTEAFF.

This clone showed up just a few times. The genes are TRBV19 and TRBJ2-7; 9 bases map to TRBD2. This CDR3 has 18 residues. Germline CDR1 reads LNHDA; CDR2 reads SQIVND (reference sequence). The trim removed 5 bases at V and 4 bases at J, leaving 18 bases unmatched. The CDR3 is CASSLSASSGERKYEQYF. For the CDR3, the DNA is TGTGCCAGTAGTCTCAGTGCCTCTAGCGGGGAGAGGAAGTACGAGCAGTACTTC.

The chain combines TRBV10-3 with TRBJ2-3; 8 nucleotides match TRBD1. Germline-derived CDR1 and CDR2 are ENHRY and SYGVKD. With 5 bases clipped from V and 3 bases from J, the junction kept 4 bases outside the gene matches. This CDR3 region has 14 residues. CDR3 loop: CAISSGGATDTQYF. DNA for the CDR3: TGTGCCATCAGTTCAGGGGGCGCGACAGATACGCAGTATTTT.

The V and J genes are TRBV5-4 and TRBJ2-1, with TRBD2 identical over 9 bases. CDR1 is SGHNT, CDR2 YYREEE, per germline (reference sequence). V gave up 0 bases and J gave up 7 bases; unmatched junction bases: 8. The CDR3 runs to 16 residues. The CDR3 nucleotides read TGTGCCAGCAGCTTGGAGGCGGGAGGGCCGCAGAATGAGCAGTTCTTC. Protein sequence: CASSLEAGGPQNEQFF. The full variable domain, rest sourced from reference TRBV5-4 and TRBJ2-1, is ETGVTQSPTHLIKTRGQQVTLRCSSQSGHNTVSWYQQALGQGPQFIFQYYREEENGRGNFPPRFSGLQFPNYSSELNVNALELDDSALYLCASSLEAGGPQNEQFFGPGTRLTVL.

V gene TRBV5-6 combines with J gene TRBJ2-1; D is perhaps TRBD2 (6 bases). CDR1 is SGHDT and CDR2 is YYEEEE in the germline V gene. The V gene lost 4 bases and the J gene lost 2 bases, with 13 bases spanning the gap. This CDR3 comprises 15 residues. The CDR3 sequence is CASSLGTLAYNEQFF. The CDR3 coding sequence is TGTGCCAGCAGCCTCGGGACTCTGGCCTACAATGAGCAGTTCTTC.

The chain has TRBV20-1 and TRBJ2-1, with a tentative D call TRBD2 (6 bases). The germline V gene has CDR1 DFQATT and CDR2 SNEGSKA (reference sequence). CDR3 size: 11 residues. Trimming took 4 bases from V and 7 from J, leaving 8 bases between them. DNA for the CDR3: TGCAGTGCTATTCTAGCGAATGAGCAGTTCTTC. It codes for CSAILANEQFF.

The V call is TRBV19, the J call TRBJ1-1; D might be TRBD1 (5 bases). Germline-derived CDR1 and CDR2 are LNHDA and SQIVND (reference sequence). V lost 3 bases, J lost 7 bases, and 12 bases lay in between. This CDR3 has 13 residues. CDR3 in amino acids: CASSILPDSEAFF. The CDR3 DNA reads TGTGCCAGTAGTATTCTCCCCGACAGTGAAGCTTTCTTT.

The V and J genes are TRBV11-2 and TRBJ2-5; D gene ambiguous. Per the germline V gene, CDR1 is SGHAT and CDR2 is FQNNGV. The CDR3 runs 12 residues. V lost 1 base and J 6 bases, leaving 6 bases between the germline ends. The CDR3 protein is CASSLGIQTQYF. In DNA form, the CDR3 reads TGTGCCAGCAGCTTAGGAATTCAGACCCAGTACTTC.

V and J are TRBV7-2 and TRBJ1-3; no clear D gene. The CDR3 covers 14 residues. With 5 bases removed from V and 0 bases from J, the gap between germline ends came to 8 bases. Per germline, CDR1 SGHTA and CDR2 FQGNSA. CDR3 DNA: TGTGCCAGCAGCCCCCAGAACTCTGGAAACACCATATATTTT. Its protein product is CASSPQNSGNTIYF. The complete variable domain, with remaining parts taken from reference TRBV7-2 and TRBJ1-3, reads GAGVSQSPSNKVTEKGKDVELRCDPISGHTALYWYRQSLGQGLEFLIYFQGNSAPDKSGLPSDRFSAERTGGSVSTLTIQRTQQEDSAVYLCASSPQNSGNTIYFGEGSWLTVV.

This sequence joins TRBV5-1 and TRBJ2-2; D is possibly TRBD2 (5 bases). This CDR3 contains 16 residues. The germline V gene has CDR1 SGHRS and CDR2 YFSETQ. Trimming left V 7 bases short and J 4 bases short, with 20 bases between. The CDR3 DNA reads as TGCGCCAGCGGACTGGGTGAGCGGTCGGGCACCGGGGAGCTGTTTTTT. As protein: CASGLGERSGTGELFF.

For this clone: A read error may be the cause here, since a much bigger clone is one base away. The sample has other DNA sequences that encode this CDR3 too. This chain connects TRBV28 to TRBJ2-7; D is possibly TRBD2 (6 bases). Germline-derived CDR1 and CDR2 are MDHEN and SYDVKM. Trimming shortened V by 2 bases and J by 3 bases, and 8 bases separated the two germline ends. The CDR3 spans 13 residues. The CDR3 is CASSLGTFYEQYF. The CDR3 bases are TGTGCCAGCAGTTTAGGGACTTTCTACGAGCAGTACTTC.

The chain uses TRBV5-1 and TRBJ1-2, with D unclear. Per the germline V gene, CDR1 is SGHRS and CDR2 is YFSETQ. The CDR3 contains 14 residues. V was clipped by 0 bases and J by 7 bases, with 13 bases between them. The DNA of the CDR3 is TGCGCCAGCAGCTTGGCCGCGGAACCCGTTGGCTACACCTTC. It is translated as CASSLAAEPVGYTF.

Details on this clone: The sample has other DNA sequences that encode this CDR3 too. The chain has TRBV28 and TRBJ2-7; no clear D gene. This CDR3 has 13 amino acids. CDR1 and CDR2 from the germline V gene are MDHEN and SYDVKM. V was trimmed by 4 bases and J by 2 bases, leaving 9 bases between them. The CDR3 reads CASSSGPTYEQYF. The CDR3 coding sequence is TGTGCCAGCAGTTCCGGCCCTACCTACGAGCAGTACTTC.

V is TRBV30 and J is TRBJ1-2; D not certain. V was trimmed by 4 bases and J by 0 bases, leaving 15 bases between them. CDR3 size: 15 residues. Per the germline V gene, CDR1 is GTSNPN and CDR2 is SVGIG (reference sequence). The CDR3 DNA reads TGTGCCTGGATGGATCTGGGCCTAGCTAACTATGGCTACACCTTC. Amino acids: CAWMDLGLANYGYTF.

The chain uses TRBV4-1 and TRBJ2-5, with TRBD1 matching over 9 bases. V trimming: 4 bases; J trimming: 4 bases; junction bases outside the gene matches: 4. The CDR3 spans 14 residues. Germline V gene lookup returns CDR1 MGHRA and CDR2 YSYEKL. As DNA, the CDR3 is TGCGCCAGCAGCCTGACAGGGGGACGAGAGACCCAGTACTTC. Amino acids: CASSLTGGRETQYF.